Listed here are 17 T cell receptor beta chains from one sample, sequenced in a study of control samples from healthy donors and cancer patients. Here immunoSEQ multiplex PCR was the method, and the copy in TCRdb shows in-frame clones only, minus some. The table includes 140,000 or so clones, about 90% detected once. Input material: blood. The receptors derive from a man aged 25 to 40 in good health.

The chain links TRBV7-2 to TRBJ2-7, with D possibly TRBD1 on 5 matching bases. The CDR3 consists of 14 residues. CDR1 SGHTA and CDR2 FQGNSA come from the germline V gene. V lost 1 base, J lost 0 bases, and 7 bases lay in between. Here the CDR3 DNA reads TGTGCCAGCAGCTTAGTAGGGGCCTCCTACGAGCAGTACTTC. Translation gives CASSLVGASYEQYF. Full variable domain (rest looked up from reference TRBV7-2 and TRBJ2-7): GAGVSQSPSNKVTEKGKDVELRCDPISGHTALYWYRQSLGQGLEFLIYFQGNSAPDKSGLPSDRFSAERTGGSVSTLTIQRTQQEDSAVYLCASSLVGASYEQYFGPGTRLTVT.

This rearrangement joins TRBV6-6 to TRBJ2-1; 8 nucleotides match TRBD2. Per germline, CDR1 MNHNY and CDR2 SVGAGI (reference sequence). V lost 5 bases to trimming and J lost 0 bases; unmatched junction nucleotides: 15. This CDR3 has 19 residues. CDR3 bases: TGTGCCAGCAGTCCTTCTAGCGGGCCTCGGTCAAGCTCCTACAATGAGCAGTTCTTC. It codes for CASSPSSGPRSSSYNEQFF.

A single count supports this clone. The CDR3 spells CASSQGGGNYEQYF. The CDR3 coding sequence is TGTGCCAGCAGCCAGGGCGGCGGGAACTACGAGCAGTACTTC. The chain employs TRBV9 and TRBJ2-7; tentatively, D is TRBD2 (6 bases). Between the trimmed V and J ends, which lost 4 bases and 3 bases, there was a span of 14 bases. The CDR3 contains 14 residues. Germline CDR1 and CDR2: SGDLS and YYNGEE.

CDR3 protein: CASSSTGWYEQYF. DNA for the CDR3: TGTGCCAGCAGTTCGACAGGGTGGTACGAGCAGTACTTC. The rearrangement uses TRBV27 and TRBJ2-7; 7 nucleotides line up with TRBD1. Per germline, CDR1 MNHEY and CDR2 SMNVEV (reference sequence). There are 13 residues in the CDR3. The V segment lost 4 bases and the J segment 4 bases; nucleotides outside the gene matches: 4.

The V and J genes are TRBV18 and TRBJ2-2, with a weak D call TRBD1 (6 bases). The CDR3 is 14 residues long. Germline values: CDR1 KGHSH, CDR2 LQKENI. Trimming stripped 8 bases from V and 5 bases from J, with 15 bases between. This CDR3 is CASLAGTKTGELFF. The CDR3 DNA sequence: TGTGCCAGCCTAGCCGGGACAAAAACCGGGGAGCTGTTTTTT. Full variable domain (missing parts from reference TRBV18 and TRBJ2-2): NAGVMQNPRHLVRRRGQEARLRCSPMKGHSHVYWYRQLPEEGLKFMVYLQKENIIDESGMPKERFSAEFPKEGPSILRIQQVVRGDSAAYFCASLAGTKTGELFFGEGSRLTVL.

In this sample, this clone turned up a few times. The chain has TRBV5-1 and TRBJ2-3; D may correspond to TRBD1 or TRBD2 (5 bases each). V was shortened by 2 bases and J by 4 bases, with 14 bases between the two germline ends. The V gene's germline CDR1 is SGHRS and CDR2 YFSETQ. The CDR3 runs 15 residues. Here the CDR3 reads CASSLSGPSADTQYF. The DNA of the CDR3 is TGCGCCAGCAGCTTATCGGGACCCTCCGCAGATACGCAGTATTTT. Full variable domain (outside the CDR3, taken from reference TRBV5-1 and TRBJ2-3): KAGVTQTPRYLIKTRGQQVTLSCSPISGHRSVSWYQQTPGQGLQFLFEYFSETQRNKGNFPGRFSGRQFSNSRSEMNVSTLELGDSALYLCASSLSGPSADTQYFGPGTRLTVL.

This clone was detected a few times. The V and J genes are TRBV24-1 and TRBJ2-1; tentatively, D is TRBD1 or TRBD2 (5 bases each). Looked up from germline, CDR1 is KGHDR and CDR2 is SFDVKD. CDR3 length: 16 residues. V was trimmed by 1 base and J by 10 bases, leaving 19 bases between them. CDR3 DNA sequence: TGTGCCACCAGTGATTTTAGGCGGGCAGGGAATCGGGAGCAGTTCTTC. Its translation: CATSDFRRAGNREQFF.

The genes are TRBV7-6 and TRBJ1-3; unclear D gene. The ends were cut back, 1 base at V and 0 bases at J, with 16 bases in the middle. The germline CDR1 and CDR2 sequences are SGHVS and FNYEAQ. The length of the CDR3 is 18 residues. This CDR3 reads CASSLGVPYGSSGNTIYF. The CDR3 nucleotides read TGTGCCAGCAGCTTAGGCGTTCCCTACGGGAGCTCTGGAAACACCATATATTTT.

This clone appeared a single time. In DNA, the CDR3 is TGCAGTGCTAGTCTTGGACTAGGAGGAGAGTTTGCAGATACGCAGTATTTT. Encoded protein: CSASLGLGGEFADTQYF. The chain links TRBV20-1 to TRBJ2-3, with 7 bases fitting TRBD2. Trimming took 3 bases from V and 4 from J; bases not matched to a gene: 16. The CDR3 is 17 residues long. CDR1 DFQATT and CDR2 SNEGSKA come from the germline V gene (reference sequence).

This clone appeared once. This chain links TRBV5-1 with TRBJ1-2; D ambiguous. The CDR3 contains 14 residues. Germline V gene lookup returns CDR1 SGHRS and CDR2 YFSETQ. Trimming left V 0 bases short and J 6 bases short, with 12 bases between. CDR3 sequence (DNA): TGCGCCAGCAGCTTGGAAAGAGAGGGCCATGGCTACACCTTC. Translating gives CASSLEREGHGYTF. The whole variable domain, filled in from reference TRBV5-1 and TRBJ1-2, reads KAGVTQTPRYLIKTRGQQVTLSCSPISGHRSVSWYQQTPGQGLQFLFEYFSETQRNKGNFPGRFSGRQFSNSRSEMNVSTLELGDSALYLCASSLEREGHGYTFGSGTRLTVV.

The genes are TRBV5-1 and TRBJ2-7; 13 bases line up with TRBD2. With 4 bases clipped from V and 2 bases from J, the junction kept 9 bases outside the gene matches. This CDR3 has 17 amino acids. Germline CDR1 and CDR2: SGHRS and YFSETQ. The CDR3 DNA follows: TGCGCCAGCAGCATGGGTAGGACTAGCGGGGGCCCCTACGAGCAGTACTTC. The encoded protein is CASSMGRTSGGPYEQYF.

The V gene is TRBV30, the J gene TRBJ2-7; D is undetermined. The CDR3 length is 14 residues. Per the germline V gene, CDR1 is GTSNPN and CDR2 is SVGIG (reference sequence). V was clipped by 0 bases and J by 5 bases, with 14 bases between them. CDR3 sequence (DNA): TGTGCCTGGAGTGTAGGACGGCCTGGGGACGAGCAGTACTTC. Protein sequence: CAWSVGRPGDEQYF. Based on the CDR3 plus reference TRBV30 and TRBJ2-7, the full variable domain is SQTIHQWPATLVQPVGSPLSLECTVEGTSNPNLYWYRQAAGRGLQLLFYSVGIGQISSEVPQNLSASRPQDRQFILSSKKLLLSDSGFYLCAWSVGRPGDEQYFGPGTRLTVT.

The chain carries TRBV27 and TRBJ1-4; 7 nucleotides align to TRBD1. The CDR3 length is 14 residues. Germline-derived CDR1 and CDR2 are MNHEY and SMNVEV (reference sequence). After removal of 8 bases from V and 3 bases from J, the junction contained 6 bases not matched to a gene. CDR3 coding DNA: TGTGCCAGCGGCCCGGGACAGCCTAATGAAAAACTGTTTTTT. Translating gives CASGPGQPNEKLFF.

The chain combines TRBV2 with TRBJ2-3, with TRBD2 matching 9 bases. After removal of 5 bases from V and 8 bases from J, the junction contained 23 bases not matched to a gene. The CDR3 is made up of 19 amino acids. Germline V CDR1 and CDR2: SNHLY, FYNNEI. Here the CDR3 reads CASSSSVAGVPFGRATQYF. CDR3 bases: TGTGCCAGCAGTAGCTCCGTAGCGGGGGTCCCCTTCGGAAGGGCTACGCAGTATTTT.

The sample holds a few counts of this clone. This chain links TRBV6-2 or TRBV6-3 with TRBJ2-1; TRBD1 aligns across 9 bases. CDR1 is MNHEY and CDR2 is SVGEGT in the germline V gene. The CDR3 spans 15 residues. V lost 6 bases to trimming and J lost 4 bases; unmatched junction nucleotides: 7. The CDR3 spells CASSQRGQGYNEQFF. CDR3 DNA sequence: TGTGCCAGCAGCCAAAGGGGACAGGGTTACAATGAGCAGTTCTTC.

The chain carries TRBV30 and TRBJ1-5; D is ambiguous. The CDR3 is 15 amino acids. Germline V lookup: CDR1 GTSNPN, CDR2 SVGIG (reference sequence). The germline V and J ends were trimmed by 2 bases and 1 base, with 12 bases remaining between them. CDR3 region: CAWSPRVSSNQPQHF. CDR3 bases: TGTGCCTGGAGTCCGAGGGTATCGAGCAATCAGCCCCAGCATTTT.

The chain uses TRBV27 and TRBJ1-2; D is possibly TRBD1 (6 bases). V was shortened by 1 base and J by 6 bases, with 12 bases between the two germline ends. The CDR3 length is 14 residues. CDR1 and CDR2 from the germline V gene are MNHEY and SMNVEV (reference sequence). The CDR3 protein is CASSLLGARNGYTF. CDR3 nucleotides: TGTGCCAGCAGTTTATTGGGGGCCCGGAATGGCTACACCTTC.